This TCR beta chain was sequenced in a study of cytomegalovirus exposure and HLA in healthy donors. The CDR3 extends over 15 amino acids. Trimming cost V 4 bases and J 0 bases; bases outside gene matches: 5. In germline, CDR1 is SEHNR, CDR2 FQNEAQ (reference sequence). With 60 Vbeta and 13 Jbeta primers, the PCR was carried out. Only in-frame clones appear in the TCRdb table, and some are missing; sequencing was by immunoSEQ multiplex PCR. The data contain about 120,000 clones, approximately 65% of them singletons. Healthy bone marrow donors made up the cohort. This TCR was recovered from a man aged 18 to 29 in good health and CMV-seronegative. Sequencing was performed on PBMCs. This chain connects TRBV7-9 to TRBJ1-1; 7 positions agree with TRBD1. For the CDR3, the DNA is TGTGCCAGCAGCTCCAGAGGGGGCGTGAACACTGAAGCTTTCTTT. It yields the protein CASSSRGGVNTEAFF.